This record covers a single T cell receptor (beta chain). The data are from a study of control samples from healthy donors and cancer patients. Assay: immunoSEQ multiplex PCR; the TCRdb copy retains only in-frame clones and omits some. The data hold some 51,000 clones, with around 96% observed a single time. The receptor's source is a woman under 30 in good health. The source material was blood.

This CDR3 is CASRDRGANYGYTF. The CDR3 DNA reads as TGTGCCAGCAGAGACAGGGGAGCTAACTATGGCTACACCTTC. The chain is built from TRBV2 and TRBJ1-2, with 8 bases identical to TRBD1. This CDR3 contains 14 residues. From germline, CDR1 is SNHLY and CDR2 FYNNEI. V dropped 6 bases and J dropped 0; count of bases not matched to a gene: 3.